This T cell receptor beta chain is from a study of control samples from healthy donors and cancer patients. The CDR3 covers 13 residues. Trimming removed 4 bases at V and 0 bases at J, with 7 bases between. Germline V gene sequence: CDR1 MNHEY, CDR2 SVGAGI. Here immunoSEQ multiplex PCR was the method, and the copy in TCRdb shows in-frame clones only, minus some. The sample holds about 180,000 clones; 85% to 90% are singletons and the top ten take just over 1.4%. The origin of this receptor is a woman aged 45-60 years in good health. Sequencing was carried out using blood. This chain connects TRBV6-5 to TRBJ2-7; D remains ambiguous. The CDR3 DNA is TGTGCCAGCAGTTTGGACGGCTCCTACGAGCAGTACTTC. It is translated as CASSLDGSYEQYF.